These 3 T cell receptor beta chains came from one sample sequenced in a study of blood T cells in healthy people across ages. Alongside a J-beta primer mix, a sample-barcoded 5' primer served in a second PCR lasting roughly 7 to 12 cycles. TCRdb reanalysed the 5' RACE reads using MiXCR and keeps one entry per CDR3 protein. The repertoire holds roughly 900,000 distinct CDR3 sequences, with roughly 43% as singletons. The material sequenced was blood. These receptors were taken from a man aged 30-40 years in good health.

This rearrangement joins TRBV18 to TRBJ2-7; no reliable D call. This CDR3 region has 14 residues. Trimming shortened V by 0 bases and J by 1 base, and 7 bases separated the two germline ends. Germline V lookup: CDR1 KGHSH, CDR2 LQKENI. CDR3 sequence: CASSPPRQSYEQYF. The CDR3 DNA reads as TGTGCCAGCTCACCACCGAGGCAGTCCTACGAGCAGTACTTC.

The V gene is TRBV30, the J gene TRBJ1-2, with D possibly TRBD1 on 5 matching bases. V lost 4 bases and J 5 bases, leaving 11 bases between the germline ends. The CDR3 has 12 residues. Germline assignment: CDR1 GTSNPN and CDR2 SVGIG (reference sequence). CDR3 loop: CAWTGRVYGYTF. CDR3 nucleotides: TGTGCCTGGACAGGGCGGGTTTATGGCTACACCTTC.

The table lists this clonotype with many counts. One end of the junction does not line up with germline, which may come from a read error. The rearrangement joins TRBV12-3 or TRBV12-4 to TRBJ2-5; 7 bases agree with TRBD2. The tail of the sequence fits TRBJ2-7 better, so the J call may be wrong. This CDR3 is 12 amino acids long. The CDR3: CASSLGGNEQYF. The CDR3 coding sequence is TGCGCCAGCAGCTTGGGAGGGAACGAGCAGTACTTC.